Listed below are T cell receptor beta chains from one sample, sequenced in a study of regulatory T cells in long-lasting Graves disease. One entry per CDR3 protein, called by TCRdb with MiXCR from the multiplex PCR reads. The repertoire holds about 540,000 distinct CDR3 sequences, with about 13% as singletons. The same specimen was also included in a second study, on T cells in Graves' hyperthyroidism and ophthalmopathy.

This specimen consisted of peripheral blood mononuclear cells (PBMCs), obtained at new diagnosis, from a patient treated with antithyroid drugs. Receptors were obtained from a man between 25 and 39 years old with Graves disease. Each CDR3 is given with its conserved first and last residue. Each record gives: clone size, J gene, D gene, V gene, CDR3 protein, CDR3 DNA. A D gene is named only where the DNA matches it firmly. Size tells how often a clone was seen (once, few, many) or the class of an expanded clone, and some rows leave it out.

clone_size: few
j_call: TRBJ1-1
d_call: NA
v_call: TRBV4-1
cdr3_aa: CASSQERQLNTEAFF
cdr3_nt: TGCGCCAGCAGCCAAGAACGGCAACTGAACACTGAAGCTTTCTTT

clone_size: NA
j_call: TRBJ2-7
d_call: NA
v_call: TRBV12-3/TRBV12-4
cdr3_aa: CASSVNHEQYF
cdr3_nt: TGTGCCAGCAGTGTTAACCACGAGCAGTACTTC

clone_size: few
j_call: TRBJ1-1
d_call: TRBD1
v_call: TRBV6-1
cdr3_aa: CASSHGRGRGTEAFF
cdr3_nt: TGTGCCAGCAGCCACGGGAGGGGGCGAGGCACTGAAGCTTTCTTT

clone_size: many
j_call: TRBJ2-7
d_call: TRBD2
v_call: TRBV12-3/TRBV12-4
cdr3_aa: CASTMGLVDEQYF
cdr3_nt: TGTGCCAGCACCATGGGACTAGTGGACGAGCAGTACTTC

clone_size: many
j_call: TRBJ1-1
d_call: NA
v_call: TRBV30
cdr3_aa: CASNRGVNTEAFF
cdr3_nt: TGCGCCAGCAATCGGGGGGTAAACACTGAAGCTTTCTTT

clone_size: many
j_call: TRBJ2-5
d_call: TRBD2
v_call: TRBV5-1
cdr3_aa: CASSLGGTSGETQYF
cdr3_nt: TGCGCCAGCAGCTTGGGCGGGACTAGCGGTGAGACCCAGTACTTC

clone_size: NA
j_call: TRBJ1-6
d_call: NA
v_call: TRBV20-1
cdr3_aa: CSAPGHNSYNSPLHF
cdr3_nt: TGCAGTGCCCCGGGACATAACTCCTATAATTCACCCCTCCACTTT

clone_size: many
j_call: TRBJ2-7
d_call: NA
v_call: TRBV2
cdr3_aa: CASLFVRGPSYEQYF
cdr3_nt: TGTGCCAGCCTGTTTGTGCGGGGCCCCTCCTACGAGCAGTACTTC

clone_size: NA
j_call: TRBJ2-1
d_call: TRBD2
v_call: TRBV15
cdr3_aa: CATSRSGGDHNEQFF
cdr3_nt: TGTGCCACCAGCAGGAGCGGGGGGGACCACAATGAGCAGTTCTTC

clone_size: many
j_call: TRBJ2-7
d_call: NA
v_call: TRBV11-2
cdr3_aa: CASSQEFPYEQYF
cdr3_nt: TGTGCCAGCAGCCAAGAGTTTCCCTACGAGCAGTACTTC

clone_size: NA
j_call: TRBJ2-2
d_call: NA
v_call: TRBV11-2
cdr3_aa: CASCPTLRQGGPSNTGELFF
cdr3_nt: TGTGCCAGCTGCCCAACCTTGCGACAGGGAGGCCCTTCGAACACCGGGGAGCTGTTTTTT

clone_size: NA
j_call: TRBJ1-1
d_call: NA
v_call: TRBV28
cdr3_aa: CASNPRTVMNTEAFF
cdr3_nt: TGTGCCAGCAACCCTCGGACGGTCATGAACACTGAAGCTTTCTTT

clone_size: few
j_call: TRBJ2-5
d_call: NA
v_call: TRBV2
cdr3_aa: CASSLSSGFVETQYF
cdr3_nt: TGTGCCAGCAGTTTGTCGAGCGGGTTTGTAGAGACCCAGTACTTC

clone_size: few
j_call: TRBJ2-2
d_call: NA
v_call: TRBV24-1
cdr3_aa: CATEKTGPNTGELFF
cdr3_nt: TGTGCCACCGAGAAAACGGGGCCTAACACCGGGGAGCTGTTTTTT

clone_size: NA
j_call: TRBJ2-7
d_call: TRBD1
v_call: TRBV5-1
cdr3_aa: CASSLGTGSIYEQYF
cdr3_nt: TGCGCCAGCAGCTTAGGGACAGGGTCGATCTACGAGCAGTACTTC

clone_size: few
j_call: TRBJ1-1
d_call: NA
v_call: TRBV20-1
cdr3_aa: CSARDSLRTEAFF
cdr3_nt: TGCAGTGCTAGAGATTCCCTACGAACTGAAGCTTTCTTT

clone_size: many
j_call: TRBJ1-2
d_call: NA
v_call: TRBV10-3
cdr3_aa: CAISEQGNGYTF
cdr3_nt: TGTGCCATCAGTGAGCAGGGGAATGGCTACACCTTC

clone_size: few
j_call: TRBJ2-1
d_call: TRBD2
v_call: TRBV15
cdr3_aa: CATSRDGLALAYNEQFF
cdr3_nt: TGTGCCACCAGCAGAGATGGACTAGCGCTAGCCTACAATGAGCAGTTCTTC

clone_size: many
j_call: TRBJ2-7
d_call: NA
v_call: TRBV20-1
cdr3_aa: CSAPWIRASGEQYF
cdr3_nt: TGCAGTGCCCCTTGGATCCGCGCCTCGGGCGAGCAGTACTTC

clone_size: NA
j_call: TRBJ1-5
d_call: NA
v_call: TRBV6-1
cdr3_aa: CASSEPGSVYSNQPQHF
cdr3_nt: TGTGCCAGCAGTGAACCGGGGAGCGTTTATAGCAATCAGCCCCAGCATTTT

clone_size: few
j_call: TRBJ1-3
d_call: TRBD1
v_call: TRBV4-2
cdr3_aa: CASRREFRQGSGNTIYF
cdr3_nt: TGTGCCAGCAGGCGGGAATTTCGACAGGGGTCTGGAAACACCATATATTTT

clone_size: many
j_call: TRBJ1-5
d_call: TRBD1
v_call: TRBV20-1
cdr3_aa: CSARDLAEGAFQPQHF
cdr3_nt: TGCAGTGCTAGAGATCTGGCGGAGGGGGCCTTTCAGCCCCAGCATTTT

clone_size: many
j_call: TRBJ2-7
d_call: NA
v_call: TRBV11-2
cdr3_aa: CASSPRALYEQYF
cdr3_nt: TGTGCCAGCAGCCCCAGGGCCCTTTACGAGCAGTACTTC

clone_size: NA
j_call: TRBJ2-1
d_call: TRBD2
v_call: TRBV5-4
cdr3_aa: CASSIPGLANNEQFF
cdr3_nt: TGTGCCAGCAGCATACCGGGACTAGCAAACAATGAGCAGTTCTTC

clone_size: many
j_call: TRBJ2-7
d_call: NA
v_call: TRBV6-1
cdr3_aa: CARPGQTLSEQYF
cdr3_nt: TGTGCCAGACCGGGACAAACTCTTTCCGAGCAGTACTTC

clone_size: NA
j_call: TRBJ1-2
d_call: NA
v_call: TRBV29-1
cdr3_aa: CSVESGRHYGYTF
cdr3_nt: TGCAGCGTTGAAAGTGGGAGGCACTATGGCTACACCTTC

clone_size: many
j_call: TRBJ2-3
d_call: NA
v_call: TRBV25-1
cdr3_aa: CASSESPSTDTQYF
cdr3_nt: TGTGCCAGCAGTGAATCCCCTAGCACAGATACGCAGTATTTT

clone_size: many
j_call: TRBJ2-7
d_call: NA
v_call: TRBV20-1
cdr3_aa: CSAALGSLYEQYF
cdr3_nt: TGCAGTGCTGCCCTCGGGAGCTTGTACGAGCAGTACTTC

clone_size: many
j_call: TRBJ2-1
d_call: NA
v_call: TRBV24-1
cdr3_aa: CATSEGGRSSYNEQFF
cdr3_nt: TGTGCCACCAGTGAAGGTGGGAGGAGCTCCTACAATGAGCAGTTCTTC

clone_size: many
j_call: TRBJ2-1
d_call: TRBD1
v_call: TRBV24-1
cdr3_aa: CATSDPGTGGVGEQFF
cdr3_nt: TGTGCCACCAGTGACCCCGGGACAGGGGGTGTGGGTGAGCAGTTCTTC

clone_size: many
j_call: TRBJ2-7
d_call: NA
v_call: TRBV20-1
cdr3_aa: CSASAPAAREQYF
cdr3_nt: TGCAGTGCTAGCGCGCCAGCGGCACGTGAGCAGTACTTC

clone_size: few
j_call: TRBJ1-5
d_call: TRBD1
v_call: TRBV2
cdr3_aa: CASSEGRGRTQPQHF
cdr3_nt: TGTGCCAGCAGTGAAGGCAGGGGGCGCACTCAGCCCCAGCATTTT

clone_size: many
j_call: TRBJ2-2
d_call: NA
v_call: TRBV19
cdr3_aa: CASIPGRLANTGELFF
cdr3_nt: TGTGCCAGTATCCCAGGACGGCTAGCGAACACCGGGGAGCTGTTTTTT

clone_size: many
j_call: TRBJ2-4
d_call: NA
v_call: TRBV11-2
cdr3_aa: CASSSGGVNIQYF
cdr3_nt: TGTGCCAGCAGCTCAGGGGGGGTAAACATTCAGTACTTC

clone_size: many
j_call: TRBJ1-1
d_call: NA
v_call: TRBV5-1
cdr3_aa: CASSRRGGGTMNTEAFF
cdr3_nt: TGCGCCAGCAGCCGTCGAGGGGGAGGAACGATGAACACTGAAGCTTTCTTT

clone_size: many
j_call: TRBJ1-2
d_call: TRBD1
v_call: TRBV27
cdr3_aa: CASSLDRGFYGYTF
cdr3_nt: TGTGCCAGCAGCCTTGACAGGGGGTTCTATGGCTACACCTTC

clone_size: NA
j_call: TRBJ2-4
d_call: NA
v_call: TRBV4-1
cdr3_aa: CASGGDIQYF
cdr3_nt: TGCGCCAGCGGGGGAGACATTCAGTACTTC

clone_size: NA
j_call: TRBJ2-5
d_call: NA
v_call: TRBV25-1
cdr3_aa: CASRGSPPLIGEETQYF
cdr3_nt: TGTGCCAGCAGAGGGTCGCCCCCGTTGATTGGGGAAGAGACCCAGTACTTC

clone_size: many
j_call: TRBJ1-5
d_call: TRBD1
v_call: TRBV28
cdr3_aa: CASSFPTGGYSNQPQHF
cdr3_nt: TGTGCCAGCAGTTTTCCAACAGGGGGTTATAGCAATCAGCCCCAGCATTTT

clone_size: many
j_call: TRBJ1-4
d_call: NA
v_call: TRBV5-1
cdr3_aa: CASSLTAGPEKLFF
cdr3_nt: TGCGCCAGCAGCTTAACCGCCGGACCTGAAAAACTGTTTTTT

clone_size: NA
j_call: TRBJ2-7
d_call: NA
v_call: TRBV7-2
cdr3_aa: CASSSEGGRDEQYF
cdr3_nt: TGTGCCAGCAGCTCAGAGGGAGGCCGGGACGAGCAGTACTTC

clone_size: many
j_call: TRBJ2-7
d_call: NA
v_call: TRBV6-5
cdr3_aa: CASSYSMGRSYEQYF
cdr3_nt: TGTGCCAGCAGTTACTCGATGGGGAGGTCCTACGAGCAGTACTTC

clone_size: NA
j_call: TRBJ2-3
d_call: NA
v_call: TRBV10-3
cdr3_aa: CAISESFGSTDTQYF
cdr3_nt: TGTGCCATCAGTGAGTCGTTTGGGAGCACAGATACGCAGTATTTT

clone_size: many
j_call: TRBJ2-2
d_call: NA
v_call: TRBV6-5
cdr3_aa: CASSYLPANTGELFF
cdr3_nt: TGTGCCAGCAGTTACCTCCCGGCCAACACCGGGGAGCTGTTTTTT